The entry that follows covers one T cell receptor beta chain sequence. Trimming stripped 4 bases from V and 2 bases from J, with 0 bases between. The CDR3 length is 11 residues. Per germline, CDR1 MDHEN and CDR2 SYDVKM. This entry belongs to a study of control samples from healthy donors and cancer patients. Method: immunoSEQ multiplex PCR; TCRdb's copy keeps in-frame clones and lacks some. The sample has fewer than 200,000 clones; around nine tenths are singletons. The sequence derives from a man aged 30 to 45 in good health. The chain couples TRBV28 to TRBJ2-1; unclear D gene. The sample comprised blood. DNA for the CDR3: TGTGCCAGCAGTTCCTACAATGAGCAGTTCTTC. Translating gives CASSSYNEQFF.